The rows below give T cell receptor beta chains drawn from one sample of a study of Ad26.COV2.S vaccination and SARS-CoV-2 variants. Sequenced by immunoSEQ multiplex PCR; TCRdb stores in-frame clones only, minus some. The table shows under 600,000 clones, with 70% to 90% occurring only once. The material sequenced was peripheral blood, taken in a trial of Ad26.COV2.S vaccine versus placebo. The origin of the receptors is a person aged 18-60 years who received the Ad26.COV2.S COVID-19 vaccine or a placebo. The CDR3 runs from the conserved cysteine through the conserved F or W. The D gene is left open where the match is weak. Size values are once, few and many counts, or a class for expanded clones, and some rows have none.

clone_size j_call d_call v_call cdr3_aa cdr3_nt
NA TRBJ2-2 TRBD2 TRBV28 CASSLYWGLAGVLDGELFF TGTGCCAGCAGTTTATACTGGGGACTAGCGGGAGTTCTGGACGGGGAGCTGTTTTTT
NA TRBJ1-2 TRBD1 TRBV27 CASSPGTDPYGYTF TGTGCCAGCAGCCCAGGGACAGACCCCTATGGCTACACCTTC
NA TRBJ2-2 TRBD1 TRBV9 CASSVEAGGRTGELFF TGTGCCAGCAGCGTAGAAGCAGGGGGCCGGACCGGGGAGCTGTTTTTT
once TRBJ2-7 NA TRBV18 CASSPGRSLYEQYF TGTGCCAGCTCACCGGGACGTAGTTTATACGAGCAGTACTTC
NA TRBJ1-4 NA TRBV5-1 CASSLSNQSPGAGREKLFF TGCGCCAGCAGCCTTTCAAATCAAAGTCCAGGGGCAGGGCGTGAAAAACTGTTTTTT
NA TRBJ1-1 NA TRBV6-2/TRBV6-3 CASSWNGPGGTEAFF TGTGCCAGCAGTTGGAACGGCCCGGGGGGGACTGAAGCTTTCTTT
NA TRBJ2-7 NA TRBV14 CASSQDWDEQYF TGTGCCAGCAGCCAAGACTGGGACGAGCAGTACTTC
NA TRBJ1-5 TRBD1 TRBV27 CASSLVGQGNQPQHF TGTGCCAGCAGTTTAGTGGGACAGGGAAACCAGCCCCAGCATTTT
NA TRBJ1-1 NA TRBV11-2 CASSLVLGTQGQNTEAFF TGTGCCAGCAGCTTAGTATTAGGGACACAGGGTCAGAACACTGAAGCTTTCTTT
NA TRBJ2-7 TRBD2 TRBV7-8 CASRPSGSYEQYF TGTGCCAGCAGACCTAGCGGATCCTACGAGCAGTACTTC
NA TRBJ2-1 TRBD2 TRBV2 CAITTSGSVSIFYNEQFF TGTGCCATTACGACTAGCGGGTCCGTAAGCATCTTCTACAATGAGCAGTTCTTC
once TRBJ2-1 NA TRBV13 CASSPILGGYEQFF TGTGCCAGCAGCCCGATTCTGGGGGGCTATGAGCAGTTCTTC
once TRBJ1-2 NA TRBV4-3 CASSQVAANYGYTF TGCGCCAGCAGCCAAGTCGCAGCTAACTATGGCTACACCTTC
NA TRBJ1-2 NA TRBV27 CASSFSLGRGGRNYGYTF TGTGCCAGCAGTTTTTCTCTAGGCAGGGGAGGTCGTAACTATGGCTACACCTTC
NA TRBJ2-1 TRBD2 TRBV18 CASSTPMRLAGGISYNEQFF TGTGCCAGCTCAACACCAATGAGACTAGCGGGAGGGATCTCCTACAATGAGCAGTTCTTC
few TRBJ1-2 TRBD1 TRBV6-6 CASSYRDRAVFDGYTF TGTGCCAGCAGTTACCGGGACAGGGCAGTTTTCGATGGCTACACCTTC
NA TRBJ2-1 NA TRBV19 CASSSGLGYNEQFF TGTGCCAGTAGTTCGGGCTTGGGTTACAATGAGCAGTTCTTC
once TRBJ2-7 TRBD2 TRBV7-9 CASSFTSGGAYEQYF TGTGCCAGCAGCTTCACGAGCGGGGGCGCCTACGAGCAGTACTTC
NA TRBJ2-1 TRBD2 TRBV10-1 CATSSPGTSAYNEQFF TGCGCCACCAGCTCTCCGGGGACTAGCGCCTACAATGAGCAGTTCTTC
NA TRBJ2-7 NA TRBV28 CASRRGSYEQYF TGTGCCAGCAGGAGGGGCTCCTACGAGCAGTACTTC
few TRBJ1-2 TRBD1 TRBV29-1 CSVPGQVGYTF TGCAGCGTGCCGGGACAGGTCGGCTACACCTTC
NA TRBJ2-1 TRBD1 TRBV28 CASSRDRSNEQFF TGTGCCAGCAGTCGGGACAGGTCCAATGAGCAGTTCTTC
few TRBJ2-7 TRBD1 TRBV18 CASSPDILTGGAGEQYF TGTGCCAGCTCACCCGATATATTGACAGGGGGCGCGGGGGAGCAGTACTTC
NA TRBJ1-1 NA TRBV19 CASSIGGSEAFF TGTGCCAGTAGTATTGGGGGATCTGAAGCTTTCTTT
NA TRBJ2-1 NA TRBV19 CASSMDNDYNEQFF TGTGCCAGTAGTATGGACAACGACTACAATGAGCAGTTCTTC
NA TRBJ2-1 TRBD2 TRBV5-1 CASSLIPSGSSYNEQFF TGCGCCAGCAGCTTGATCCCTAGCGGGAGCTCCTACAATGAGCAGTTCTTC
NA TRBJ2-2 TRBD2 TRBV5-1 CASSFTVSGTGELFF TGCGCCAGCAGCTTTACCGTTAGCGGGACCGGGGAGCTGTTTTTT
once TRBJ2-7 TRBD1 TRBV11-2 CASSIGTGGSYEQYF TGTGCCAGCAGCATAGGGACAGGGGGCTCCTACGAGCAGTACTTC
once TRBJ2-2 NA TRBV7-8 CASSLTSGRDTGELFF TGTGCCAGCAGCTTAACATCCGGAAGGGACACCGGGGAGCTGTTTTTT
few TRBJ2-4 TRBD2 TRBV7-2 CASSLPRLAGALGNIQYF TGTGCCAGCAGCTTACCAAGACTAGCGGGAGCTCTAGGAAACATTCAGTACTTC
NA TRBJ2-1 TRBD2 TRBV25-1 CASSRGGGNEQFF TGTGCCAGCAGTCGGGGGGGAGGCAATGAGCAGTTCTTC
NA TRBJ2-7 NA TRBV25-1 CASSRTLNEQYF TGTGCCAGCAGTCGAACCCTGAACGAGCAGTACTTC
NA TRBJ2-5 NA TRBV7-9 CASSPPREQETQYF TGTGCCAGCAGCCCCCCCAGGGAGCAAGAGACCCAGTACTTC
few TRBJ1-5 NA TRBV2 CASSVGSLRPQHF TGTGCCAGCAGTGTAGGTAGTTTGCGGCCCCAGCATTTT
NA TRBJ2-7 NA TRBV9 CASSVGSGLSSYEQYF TGTGCCAGCAGCGTAGGGAGCGGGCTAAGCTCCTACGAGCAGTACTTC
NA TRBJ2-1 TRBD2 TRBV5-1 CASNGGYNEQFF TGCGCCAGCAACGGGGGGTACAATGAGCAGTTCTTC
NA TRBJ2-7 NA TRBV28 CASSSARSYEQYF TGTGCCAGCAGTTCCGCGAGATCCTACGAGCAGTACTTC
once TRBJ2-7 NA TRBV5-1 CASSLSAAFNYEQYF TGCGCCAGCAGCCTATCAGCAGCGTTCAACTACGAGCAGTACTTC
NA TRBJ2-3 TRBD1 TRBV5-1 CASSSRDRISTDTQYF TGCGCCAGCAGCTCCCGGGACAGAATTAGCACAGATACGCAGTATTTT
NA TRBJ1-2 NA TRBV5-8 CASSLGGDDYGYTF TGTGCCAGCAGCTTGGGGGGAGATGATTATGGCTACACCTTC
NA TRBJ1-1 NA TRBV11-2 CASRSRGTEAFF TGTGCCAGCAGATCCAGAGGGACTGAAGCTTTCTTT
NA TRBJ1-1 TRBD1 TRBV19 CASSQKTGTNTEAFF TGTGCCAGTAGCCAAAAGACAGGGACGAACACTGAAGCTTTCTTT
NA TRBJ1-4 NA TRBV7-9 CASSQEEGLKLFF TGTGCCAGCAGCCAAGAAGAAGGGTTAAAACTGTTTTTT
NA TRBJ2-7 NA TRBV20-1 CSASFGDLGGREQYF TGCAGTGCTAGTTTTGGGGACCTTGGGGGTCGCGAGCAGTACTTC
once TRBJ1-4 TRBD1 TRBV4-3 CASSQDLGRGIEKLFF TGCGCCAGCAGCCAAGATCTGGGCAGGGGGATCGAAAAACTGTTTTTT
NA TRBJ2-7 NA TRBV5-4 CASSPTRGQIYEQYF TGTGCCAGCAGCCCAACCCGTGGACAGATTTACGAGCAGTACTTC
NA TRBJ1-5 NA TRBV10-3 CAISRDGGRDQPQHF TGTGCCATCAGTCGGGACGGTGGCCGCGATCAGCCCCAGCATTTT
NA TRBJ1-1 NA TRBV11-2 CASSEPNTEAFF TGTGCCAGCAGCGAACCGAACACTGAAGCTTTCTTT
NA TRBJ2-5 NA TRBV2 CASSGLGGGKETQYF TGTGCCAGCAGTGGCCTAGGGGGGGGGAAAGAGACCCAGTACTTC
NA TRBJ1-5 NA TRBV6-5 CASSYGGVGAQPQHF TGTGCCAGCAGTTACGGCGGGGTTGGTGCTCAGCCCCAGCATTTT
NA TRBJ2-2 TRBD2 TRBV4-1 CASSQDLRLAGVLFANTGELFF TGCGCCAGCAGCCAAGATCTTAGGCTAGCGGGGGTACTTTTCGCGAACACCGGGGAGCTGTTTTTT
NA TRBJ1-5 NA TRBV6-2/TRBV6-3 CASSRPGDNNQPQHF TGTGCCAGCAGTCGCCCGGGGGATAACAATCAGCCCCAGCATTTT